The T cell receptor (beta chain) under discussion was sequenced for a study of blood T cell repertoires in COVID-19. Study overall: Both acute and convalescent COVID-19 samples were obtained from the United States, Italy and Spain. PBMCs, B-cell-depleted T cells, or T cells were the source of the cDNA or gDNA that made up the material.

In the authors' workflow: For nucleated cells, counts were estimated from reference gene primer amplification. The method was immunoSEQ multiplex PCR; TCRdb's version includes in-frame clones alone and lacks a portion of them. The V and J calls and the clone size are those of that table, but D and trimming were determined from the DNA. In the table there are 35,000 to 45,000 clones, under 90% of which are singletons. In germline, CDR1 is MNHNS, CDR2 SASEGT. Deletions cut 1 base from V and 8 bases from J, with 11 bases between. The length of the CDR3 is 13 residues. The genes are TRBV6-1 and TRBJ1-1; D is perhaps TRBD1 (5 bases). This TCR was recovered from a human donor in a cohort sampled during active COVID-19. Sequencing input: peripheral blood. The CDR3 is CASSEGPGREAFF. Here the CDR3 DNA reads TGTGCCAGCAGTGAAGGACCAGGGCGGGAAGCTTTCTTT.